This entry features one TCR beta chain sequence. Its antigen is as yet unknown. The data stem from a study of T-cell memory formation after mild COVID-19. Whole-study context: Among the donors, TCR clusters were largely specific to each donor.

Via MiXCR, TCRdb re-called the 5' RACE reads, giving one row per CDR3 protein. The profile covers over 150,000 distinct CDR3 sequences, with around a fifth appearing a single time and under 25% taken by the ten largest. Findings and limits, study-wide: Later expanders leaned CD4+, whereas clones that contracted between day 15 and 85 were balanced CD4/CD8. The main location of contracting CD4+ clones was CM and EM, and that of contracting CD8+ clones was EMRA.

Germline V gene lookup returns CDR1 SQVTM and CDR2 ANQGSEA. The CDR3 has 16 amino acids. The V end was cut by 4 bases, the J end by 5 bases, with 18 bases between. The specimen sequenced was PBMCs or a T cell subset sorted from them (not recorded which). The TCR was taken from an adult woman who had mild COVID-19 (a few samples of this study predate the infection). Cell type and time point are not known. The chain joins TRBV29-1 to TRBJ1-6, with D unresolved. Written as DNA, the CDR3 is TGCAGCGTTGTGGTCGTGTGGAGAGGTAATAATTCACCCCTCCACTTT. Translation gives CSVVVVWRGNNSPLHF.